The subject of this entry is one TCR beta chain. Its target is unknown. The sample originates from a study of radiotherapy plus CTLA-4 blockade in lung cancer. TCRdb's copy holds only in-frame clones and misses some; the assay was immunoSEQ multiplex PCR. The sample has tens of thousands of clones, around three quarters seen once; the top ten hold roughly 17%. Study-wide results and caveats: There was expansion of tumor-derived TCR clones in blood after radiotherapy plus ipilimumab. Alongside interferon-beta, early blood T cell clone dynamics were reportedly the best predictor of response.

The CDR3 extends over 11 amino acids. Trimming took off 6 bases at V and 1 base at J, with 3 bases between the two ends. Germline-derived CDR1 and CDR2 are SQVTM and ANQGSEA. Treatment of patients with chemo-refractory metastatic non-small-cell lung cancer consisted of focal radiation plus CTLA-4 blockade with ipilimumab. The receptor comes from a human donor with non-small cell lung cancer that progressed on radiotherapy plus ipilimumab. The source was peripheral blood, collected from a patient treated with radiotherapy plus ipilimumab. V usage is TRBV29-1 and J usage is TRBJ2-2; no firm D call. The CDR3 spells CSVKNTGELFF. In DNA, the CDR3 is TGCAGCGTCAAGAACACCGGGGAGCTGTTTTTT.